This T cell receptor beta chain is from a study of shared clonotypes between healthy human individuals. Whole-study findings and limits: Naive CD4 clonotypes overlapped across a handful of donors at approximately 4.5%.

After removal of 1 base from V and 2 bases from J, the junction contained 7 bases not matched to a gene. Germline loops: CDR1 GTSNPN, CDR2 SVGIG (reference sequence). This CDR3 has 15 residues. Libraries were prepared by immunoSEQ multiplex PCR; TCRdb keeps only in-frame clonotypes and omits some of them. The sample records about 320,000 clones, about nine tenths being singletons. This clone showed up just once. No antigen is known for it. The receptor comes from a man between 18 and 29 years old in good health. The rearrangement links TRBV30 to TRBJ1-2, with 7 positions matching TRBD1. Sequenced sample: memory CD8+ T cells sorted from blood. The subset: CD45RO+ cells pooled with CCR7-negative TemRA cells. The DNA for the CDR3 is TGTGCCTGGAGTGAGTGGACAGGATCGAACTATGGCTACACCTTC. It translates to CAWSEWTGSNYGYTF.